This T cell receptor beta chain derives from a study of a mutant IDH1 vaccine in newly diagnosed glioma (dated by TCRdb to the early 2020s). For context, the study as a whole: In the chemotherapy-containing groups, vaccination started alongside temozolomide cycles, whereas in patients who had radiotherapy alone it started 4-6 weeks after radiotherapy. The approximately 33 treated patients were approximately 62% male and roughly 40% female, with a mean age of approximately 38 years. Before enrollment, most patients had been given radiochemotherapy with temozolomide as standard therapy, while the rest had received either radiotherapy alone or temozolomide alone. Visit V12 was the week-35 safety follow-up and visit V13 was the week-47 end of study. Peripheral blood was drawn at six visits: V03 (baseline), V05, V07, V10, V12 and V13. For exploratory analyses, fewer than 30 treated patients had longitudinal TCRB deep sequencing done wherever samples were available. The investigation overall reported the following: Pseudoprogression appeared unrelated to alterations in the top peripheral T cell clonotypes detected by TCRB sequencing. Availability determined which PBMC samples were chosen for TCRB deep sequencing. According to the authors, sample limitations meant that analyses of patient blood samples could not be reproduced. Immune responses induced by the vaccine were seen in around 93% of patients across multiple MHC alleles.

The library was obtained by the immunoSEQ multiplex PCR assay. The hsTCRB Kit was used according to the manufacturer's protocol to amplify rearranged TCR beta chain sequences. TCRB libraries were sequenced on an Illumina MiSeq. In the paper's pipeline: The proprietary platform of the kit vendor was used for demultiplexing, trimming and gene mapping. TCRdb retrieved this table from immuneACCESS and kept in-frame rearrangements only. Not all clones are present; in checked studies, unresolved V genes account for under half, and no reason is known for the remainder. That table furnishes V, J and clone size, whereas the DNA furnished D and trimming. Across this sample there are tens of thousands of clones, with 75% to 85% seen only once. Of the sample, 5.4% is held by the ten largest clones. V and J lose 2 bases and 10 bases, and a span of 9 bases separates them. Per the germline V gene, MNHEY is the CDR1 and SVGAGI is the CDR2. The CDR3 contains 12 residues, cysteine and phenylalanine counted. The kept DNA is CDR3 alone, 36 bases in frame from the first base.

Concerning this clone itself: It has no known antigen specificity. Base qualities are not recorded, but no much larger clone differs from it by a single base.

The time point label of this sample denotes: week 35, safety follow-up. Each vaccine dose, consisting of 300 ug of a 20-mer mutant IDH1 peptide in Montanide, was administered subcutaneously with topical imiquimod. Patients were given eight vaccinations, in weeks 1, 3, 5, 7, 11, 15, 19 and 23, which matched visits V03 through V10. Donors had newly diagnosed WHO grade 3 or 4 IDH1-mutant astrocytomas with loss of nuclear ATRX. The samples were drawn from NOA16, a multicentre, single-arm, open-label phase I trial in Germany that tested a mutant IDH1 peptide vaccine in humans for the first time. Genomic DNA for TCRB sequencing was extracted from EDTA blood using the DNeasy Blood and Tissue Kit.

The chain is made from TRBV6-5 and TRBJ2-1; a confident D gene designation cannot be given. The source of this sequence is a man in his forties or fifties with glioma. The specimen comprised PBMCs, sampled from a glioma patient whose treatment included an IDH1 peptide vaccine. The CDR3 region reads CASSYGQREQFF. DNA sequence: TGTGCCAGCAGTTACGGGCAAAGGGAGCAGTTCTTC.